This TCR beta chain appears in the sequencing data of a study of cytomegalovirus exposure and HLA in healthy donors. Findings and caveats of the study: The likely origin of a cluster of highly shared sequence variants was a sequencing artifact.

It was healthy bone marrow donors who served as donors. A single count supports this clone. As yet, its antigen is unknown. The PCR made use of 60 Vbeta and 13 Jbeta primers. Produced via immunoSEQ multiplex PCR; TCRdb's table is partial and in-frame only. The top ten hold about 5.6% of the sample, which has 150,000 or so clones, 70% to 90% seen once. The CDR3 totals 19 residues. This receptor was taken from a middle-aged woman in good health and CMV-seropositive. The specimen sequenced was PBMCs. J is TRBJ2-3 and V is TRBV1; TRBD2, the D gene given by the table, was not confirmed from the DNA. TRBV1 is labeled a pseudogene. The CDR3 DNA follows: TGCACCAGCAGCCATCACACAGAGGGACTAGCGGGAGGGCTGGATACGCAGTATTTT. It is translated as CTSSHHTEGLAGGLDTQYF.